These 5 T cell receptor beta chains share one sample of origin, sequenced in a study of CD8 T cells in Susac syndrome. Random hexamers were used to reverse transcribe the RNA input (roughly 0.5 to 1 ug). TCRdb reprocessed the immunoSEQ multiplex PCR reads with MiXCR, giving one entry per CDR3 protein. Found here are under 350,000 distinct CDR3 sequences, 92% of them singletons; the top ten hold over 0.065%. The sample comprised CD4+ T cells from PBMCs. The receptors derive from a human donor with multiple sclerosis.

The chain is built from TRBV5-1 and TRBJ2-5; TRBD2 aligns across 9 bases. The CDR3 has 17 residues. CDR1 SGHRS and CDR2 YFSETQ come from the germline V gene. V dropped 0 bases and J dropped 3; count of bases not matched to a gene: 9. In DNA form, the CDR3 reads TGCGCCAGCAGCTTGGGGGCCCACTCTAGCGGGGAAGAGACCCAGTACTTC. This translates into CASSLGAHSSGEETQYF.

The chain uses TRBV7-2 and TRBJ1-5; D is uncertain. Trimming pared 1 base from V and 5 bases from J, leaving 9 bases between. Germline V gives CDR1 SGHTA, CDR2 FQGNSA. The CDR3 consists of 14 residues. The CDR3 is CASSLEWIHQPQHF. The CDR3 coding sequence is TGTGCCAGCAGCTTAGAGTGGATTCATCAGCCCCAGCATTTT.

CDR3 in DNA: TGTGCCAGCAGTGACAGGACAGGGGGGCATGTCAATGAGCAGTTCTTC. Translating it yields CASSDRTGGHVNEQFF. The chain couples TRBV6-4 to TRBJ2-1; 10 bases line up with TRBD1. The V gene's germline CDR1 is MRHNA and CDR2 SNTAGT. The CDR3 runs 16 residues. V lost 2 bases, J lost 6 bases, and 7 bases stayed unmatched.

The rearrangement links TRBV20-1 to TRBJ1-1; 9 positions agree with TRBD1. Unmatched junction bases numbered 5, after V lost 2 bases and J lost 4 bases. CDR1 DFQATT and CDR2 SNEGSKA come from the germline V gene (reference sequence). There are 14 residues in the CDR3. This CDR3 is CSARTGGPGTEAFF. The CDR3, as DNA: TGCAGTGCTAGAACAGGGGGCCCGGGCACTGAAGCTTTCTTT.

This chain uses TRBV20-1 with TRBJ1-1; tentative D call: TRBD1 (6 bases). CDR3 length: 10 amino acids. V lost 6 bases to trimming and J lost 10 bases, with 12 bases between them. Germline-derived CDR1 and CDR2 are DFQATT and SNEGSKA (reference sequence). The CDR3: CSAQQGGAFF. The CDR3, as DNA: TGCAGTGCGCAACAGGGTGGAGCTTTCTTT.